This entry describes one T cell receptor (beta chain). Its matching antigen is unknown. The entry originates in a study of T cell responses to AZD1222 COVID-19 vaccine. Whole-study findings and limits: It was only after the peak T cell response that any repertoires were sampled. Epitopes outside B.1.351 and B.1.1.7 mutated regions reportedly drew nearly half of spike TCRs. Vaccine-associated CD4 TCRs ranged over spike, dominating at 160-218 and 743-854.

V was pared by 7 bases and J by 2 bases, with 8 bases between. Germline V gives CDR1 SNHLY, CDR2 FYNNEI. The CDR3 runs 12 residues. Some clones are missing from TCRdb's copy, which holds only in-frame ones; the method was immunoSEQ multiplex PCR. The table lists fewer than 120,000 clones, over 85% of them singletons, with roughly 15% in the top ten. Recipients boosted at about 4 weeks or about 12 weeks are pooled. The chain joins TRBV2 to TRBJ1-2; D is uncertain. This TCR was recovered from an adult who received the AZD1222 COVID-19 vaccine. The specimen comprised peripheral blood, sampled 28 days after the second AZD1222 dose. CDR3 sequence (DNA): TGTGCCAGCACTGTGCAGAACTATGGCTACACCTTC. Its translation is CASTVQNYGYTF.